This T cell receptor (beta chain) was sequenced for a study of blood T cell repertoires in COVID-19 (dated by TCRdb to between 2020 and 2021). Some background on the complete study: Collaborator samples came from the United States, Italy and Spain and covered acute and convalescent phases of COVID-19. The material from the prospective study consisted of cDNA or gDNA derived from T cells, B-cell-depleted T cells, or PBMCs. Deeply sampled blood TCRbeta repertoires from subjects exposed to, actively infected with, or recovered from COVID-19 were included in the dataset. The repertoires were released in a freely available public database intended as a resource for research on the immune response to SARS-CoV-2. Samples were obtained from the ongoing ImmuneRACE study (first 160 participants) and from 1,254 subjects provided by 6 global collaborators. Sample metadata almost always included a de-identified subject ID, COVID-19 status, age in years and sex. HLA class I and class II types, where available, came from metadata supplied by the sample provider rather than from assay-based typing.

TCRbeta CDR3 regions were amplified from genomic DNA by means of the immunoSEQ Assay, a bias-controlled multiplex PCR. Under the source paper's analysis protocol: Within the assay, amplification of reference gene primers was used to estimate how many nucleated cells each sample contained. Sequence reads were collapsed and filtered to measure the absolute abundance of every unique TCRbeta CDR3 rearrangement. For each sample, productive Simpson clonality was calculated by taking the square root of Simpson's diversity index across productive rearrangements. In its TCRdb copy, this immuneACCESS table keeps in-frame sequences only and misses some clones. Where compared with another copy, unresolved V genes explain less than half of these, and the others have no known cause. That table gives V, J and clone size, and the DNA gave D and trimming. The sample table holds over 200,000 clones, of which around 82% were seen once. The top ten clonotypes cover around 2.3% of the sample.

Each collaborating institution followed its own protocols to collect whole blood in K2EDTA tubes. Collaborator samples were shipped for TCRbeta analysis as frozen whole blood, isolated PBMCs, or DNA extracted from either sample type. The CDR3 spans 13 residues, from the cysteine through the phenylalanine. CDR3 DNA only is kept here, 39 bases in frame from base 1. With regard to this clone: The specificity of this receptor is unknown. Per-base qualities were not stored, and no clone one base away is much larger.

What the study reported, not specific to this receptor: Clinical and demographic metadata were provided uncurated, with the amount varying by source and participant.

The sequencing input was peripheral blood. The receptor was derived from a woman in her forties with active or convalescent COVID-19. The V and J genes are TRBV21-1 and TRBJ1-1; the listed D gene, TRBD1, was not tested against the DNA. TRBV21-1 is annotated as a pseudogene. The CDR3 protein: CASSRQVNTEAFF. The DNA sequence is TGTGCCAGCAGCAGACAGGTTAACACTGAAGCTTTCTTT.